This T cell receptor beta chain was obtained from a study of blood T cell repertoires in COVID-19. Across the whole study: The origin of the acute and convalescent COVID-19 samples was the United States, Italy and Spain.

Authors' data handling: Reference gene primer amplification gave nucleated cell count estimates. Sequencing was performed with immunoSEQ multiplex PCR; in TCRdb, only in-frame clones are kept and a portion is missing. V and J calls and clone size come straight from that table; D and trimming were deduced from the DNA. The repertoire holds around 240,000 clones, around 86% seen once, with approximately 2.1% in the top ten. CDR1 is SGHRS, CDR2 YFSETQ, per germline. V was trimmed by 6 bases and J by 2 bases, leaving 11 bases between them. This CDR3 is 14 amino acids long. Donors of Cohort 3 who recovered were those that had two negative PCRs, clearance, or symptom resolution.

J is TRBJ2-2 and V is TRBV5-1; possible D gene TRBD2, 5 bases. This sequence was found in a woman aged 45 to 65 who had recovered from COVID-19. The sample consisted of PBMCs or T cells enriched from blood (not recorded which). CDR3 sequence (DNA): TGCGCCAGCACGGGGATGATTAACACCGGGGAGCTGTTTTTT. Residues: CASTGMINTGELFF.